The clone carrying this T cell receptor beta chain came up a few times. Its antigen remains unidentified. V was trimmed by 0 bases and J by 2 bases, leaving 8 bases between them. This CDR3 is 14 amino acids long. The germline gives CDR1 SGHRS, CDR2 YFSETQ. The source of the sample is a study of human T cells and chemical hapten exposure. Notes on the study in general: Patch test score rose with PT1 expanded TCR count, significant at thresholds 8, 16 and 32, not 4.

In TCRdb, the RACE reads were re-called with MiXCR into one record per CDR3 protein. Among under 110,000 distinct CDR3 sequences listed, around 12% were seen once. Time point in this sample: pre-sensitization, week 0. This sample's treatment: therapeutic diphenylcyclopropenone sensitization with weekly scalp DPC. The rearrangement joins TRBV5-1 to TRBJ1-1, with D possibly being TRBD1 (5 bases). Here the sequenced sample was whole blood, taken in connection with sensitization to the hapten diphenylcyclopropenone (DPC). This sequence was found in a woman aged 45-60 years with alopecia areata. Some clones in this sample may be carry-over from other donors' samples. CDR3 in DNA: TGCGCCAGCAGCTTGGACAGGCAAAACACTGAAGCTTTCTTT. This translates into CASSLDRQNTEAFF.